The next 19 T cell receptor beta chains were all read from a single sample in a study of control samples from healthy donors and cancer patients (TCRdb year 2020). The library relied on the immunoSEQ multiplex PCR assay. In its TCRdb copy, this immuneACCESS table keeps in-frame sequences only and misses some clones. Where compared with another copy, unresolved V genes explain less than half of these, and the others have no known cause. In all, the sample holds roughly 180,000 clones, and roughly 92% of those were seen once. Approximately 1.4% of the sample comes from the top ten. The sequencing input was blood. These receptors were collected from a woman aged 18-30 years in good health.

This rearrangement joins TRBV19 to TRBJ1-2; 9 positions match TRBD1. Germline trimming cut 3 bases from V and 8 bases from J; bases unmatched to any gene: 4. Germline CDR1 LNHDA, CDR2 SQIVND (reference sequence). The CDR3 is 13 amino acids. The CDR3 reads CASSIQDRGGYTF. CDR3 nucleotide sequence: TGTGCCAGTAGTATCCAGGACAGGGGCGGCTACACCTTC.

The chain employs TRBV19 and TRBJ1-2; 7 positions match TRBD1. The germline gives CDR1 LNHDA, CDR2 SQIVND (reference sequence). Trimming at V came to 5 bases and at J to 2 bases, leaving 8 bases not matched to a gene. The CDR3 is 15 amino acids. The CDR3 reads CASSLEPGQNYGYTF. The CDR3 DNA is TGTGCCAGTAGTCTCGAGCCGGGACAGAACTATGGCTACACCTTC. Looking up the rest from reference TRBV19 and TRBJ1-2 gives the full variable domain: DGGITQSPKYLFRKEGQNVTLSCEQNLNHDAMYWYRQDPGQGLRLIYYSQIVNDFQKGDIAEGYSVSREKKESFPLTVTSAQKNPTAFYLCASSLEPGQNYGYTFGSGTRLTVV.

For the CDR3, the DNA is TGTGCCAGCAGTGGCACTTCGAGCTCTGGAAACACCATATATTTT. It is translated as CASSGTSSSGNTIYF. V is TRBV11-3 and J is TRBJ1-3; D is ambiguous. Germline V lookup: CDR1 SGHNT, CDR2 YENEEA. Trimming cost V 6 bases and J 0 bases, with 12 bases left between them. The CDR3 contains 15 residues.

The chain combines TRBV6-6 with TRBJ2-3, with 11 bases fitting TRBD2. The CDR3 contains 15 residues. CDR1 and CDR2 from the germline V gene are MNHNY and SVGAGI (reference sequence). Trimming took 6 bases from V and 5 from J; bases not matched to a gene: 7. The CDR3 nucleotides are TGTGCCAGCAGCCGTCTAGCGGGAGGCCTAGATACGCAGTATTTT. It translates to CASSRLAGGLDTQYF.

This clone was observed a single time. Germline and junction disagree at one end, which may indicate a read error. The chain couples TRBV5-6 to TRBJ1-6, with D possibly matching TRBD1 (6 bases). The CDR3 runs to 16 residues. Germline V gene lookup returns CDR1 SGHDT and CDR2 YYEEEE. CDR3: CASRSTGGARHSPLHF. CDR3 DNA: TGTGCCAGCAGATCCACCGGGGGGGCGCGTCATTCCCCCCTCCACTTT. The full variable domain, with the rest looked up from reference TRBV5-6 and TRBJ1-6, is DAGVTQSPTHLIKTRGQQVTLRCSPKSGHDTVSWYQQALGQGPQFIFQYYEEEERQRGNFPDRFSGHQFPNYSSELNVNALLLGDSALYLCASRSTGGARHSPLHFGNGTRLTVT.

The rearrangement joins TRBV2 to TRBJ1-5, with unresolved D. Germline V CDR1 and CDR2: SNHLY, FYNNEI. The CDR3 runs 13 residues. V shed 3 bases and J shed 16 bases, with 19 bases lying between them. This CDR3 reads CASSDGSAIHGHF. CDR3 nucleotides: TGTGCCAGCAGTGACGGGTCGGCAATTCACGGACATTTT.

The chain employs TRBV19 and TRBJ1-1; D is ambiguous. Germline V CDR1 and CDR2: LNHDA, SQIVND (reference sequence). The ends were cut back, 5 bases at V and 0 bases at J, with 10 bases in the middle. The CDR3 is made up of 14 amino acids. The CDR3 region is CASSPGRMNTEAFF. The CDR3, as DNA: TGTGCCAGTAGTCCGGGTCGGATGAACACTGAAGCTTTCTTT.

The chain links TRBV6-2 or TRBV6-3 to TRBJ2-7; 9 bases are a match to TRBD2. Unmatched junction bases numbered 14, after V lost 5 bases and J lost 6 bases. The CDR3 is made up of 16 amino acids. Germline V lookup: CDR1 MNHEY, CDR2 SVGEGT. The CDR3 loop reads CASSAIAGAHFVEQYF. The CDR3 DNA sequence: TGTGCCAGCAGTGCGATAGCGGGGGCCCACTTTGTCGAGCAGTACTTC.

As DNA, the CDR3 is TGTGCCAGCAGCTACAGGACAGGGGGAGGCTACACCTTC. Protein: CASSYRTGGGYTF. The chain combines TRBV6-5 with TRBJ1-2; TRBD1 aligns across 10 bases. Trimming at V came to 6 bases and at J to 8 bases, leaving 6 bases not matched to a gene. Germline V CDR1 and CDR2: MNHEY, SVGAGI. This CDR3 region has 13 residues.

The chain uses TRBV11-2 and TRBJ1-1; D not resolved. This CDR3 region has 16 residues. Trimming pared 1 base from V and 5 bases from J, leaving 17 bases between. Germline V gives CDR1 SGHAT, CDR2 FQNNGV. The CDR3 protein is CASSLVRVKIGTEAFF. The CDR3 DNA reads TGTGCCAGCAGCTTAGTTCGCGTTAAAATTGGGACTGAAGCTTTCTTT.

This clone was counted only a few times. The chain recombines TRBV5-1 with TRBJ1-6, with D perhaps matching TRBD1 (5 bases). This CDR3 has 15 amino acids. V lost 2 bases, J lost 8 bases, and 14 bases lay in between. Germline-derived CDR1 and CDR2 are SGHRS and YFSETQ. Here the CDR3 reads CASSLKTGHYSPLHF. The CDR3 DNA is TGCGCCAGCAGCTTAAAAACAGGCCATTATTCACCCCTCCACTTT.

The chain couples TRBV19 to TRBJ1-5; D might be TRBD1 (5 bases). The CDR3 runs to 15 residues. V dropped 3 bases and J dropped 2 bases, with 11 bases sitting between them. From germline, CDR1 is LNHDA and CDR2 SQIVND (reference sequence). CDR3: CASSISGRGNQPQHF. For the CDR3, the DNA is TGTGCCAGTAGTATTTCGGGACGGGGCAATCAGCCCCAGCATTTT.

The chain's CDR3 is CASSPSRGAGGIHEQYF. CDR3 DNA sequence: TGTGCCAGCAGTCCCTCCCGGGGAGCGGGGGGTATCCACGAGCAGTACTTC. The V call is TRBV28, the J call TRBJ2-7; 9 nucleotides align to TRBD2. This CDR3 spans 17 amino acids. Trimming at V came to 5 bases and at J to 5 bases, leaving 16 bases not matched to a gene. Germline CDR1 MDHEN, CDR2 SYDVKM.

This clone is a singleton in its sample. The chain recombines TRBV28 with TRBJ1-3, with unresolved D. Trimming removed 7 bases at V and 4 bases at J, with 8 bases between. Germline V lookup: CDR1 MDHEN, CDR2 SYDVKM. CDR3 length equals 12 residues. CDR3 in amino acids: CASTLGGNTIYF. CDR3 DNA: TGTGCCAGCACACTCGGAGGAAACACCATATATTTT.

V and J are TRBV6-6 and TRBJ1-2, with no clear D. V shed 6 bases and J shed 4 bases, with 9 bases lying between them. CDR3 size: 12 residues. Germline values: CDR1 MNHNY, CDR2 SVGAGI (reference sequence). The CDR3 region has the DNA TGTGCCAGCAGCCCGACGGGCTATGGCTACACCTTC. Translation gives CASSPTGYGYTF.

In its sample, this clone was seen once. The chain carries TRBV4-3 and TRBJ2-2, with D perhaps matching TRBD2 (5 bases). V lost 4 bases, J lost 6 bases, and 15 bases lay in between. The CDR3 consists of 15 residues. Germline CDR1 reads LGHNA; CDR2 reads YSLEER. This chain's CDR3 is CASSRSGLAPGELFF. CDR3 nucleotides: TGCGCCAGCAGCCGTTCCGGACTGGCCCCCGGGGAGCTGTTTTTT.

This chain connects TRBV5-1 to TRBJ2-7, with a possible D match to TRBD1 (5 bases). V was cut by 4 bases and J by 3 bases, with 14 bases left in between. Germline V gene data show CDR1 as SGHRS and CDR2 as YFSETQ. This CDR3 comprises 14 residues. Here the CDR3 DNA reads TGCGCCAGCAGCCCCACCGACAGAAACTACGAGCAGTACTTC. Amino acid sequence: CASSPTDRNYEQYF.

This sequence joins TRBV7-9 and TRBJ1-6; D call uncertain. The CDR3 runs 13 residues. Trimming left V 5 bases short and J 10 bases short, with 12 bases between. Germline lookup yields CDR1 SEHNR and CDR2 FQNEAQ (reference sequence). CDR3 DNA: TGTGCCAGCAGCGCTGTCAGTGGCTCACCCCTCCACTTT. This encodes CASSAVSGSPLHF.

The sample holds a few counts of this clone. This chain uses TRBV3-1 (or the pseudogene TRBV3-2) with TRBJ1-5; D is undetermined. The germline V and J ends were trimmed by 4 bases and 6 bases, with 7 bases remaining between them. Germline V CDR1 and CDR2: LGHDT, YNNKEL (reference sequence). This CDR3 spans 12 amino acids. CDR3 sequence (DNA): TGTGCCAGCAGCCCTTCGGGTCAGCCCCAGCATTTT. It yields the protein CASSPSGQPQHF.